Following are 25 T cell receptor beta chains from one sample sequenced in a study of blood T cells in healthy people across ages. A second PCR, run for roughly 7 to 11 cycles, used a sample-barcoded 5' primer plus a J-beta primer mix. TCRdb reprocessed the 5' RACE reads with MiXCR, giving one entry per CDR3 protein. In the table there are 1.5 million to 2 million distinct CDR3 sequences, 40% to 55% of which are singletons. Source material: blood. These receptor sequences come from a woman in her thirties or forties in good health.

This clonotype was seen a handful of times. The CDR3 spells CASSPQAAYKVSNYGYTF. CDR3 bases: TGTGCCAGCAGCCCACAGGCAGCCTACAAAGTATCAAACTATGGCTACACCTTC. The rearrangement uses TRBV6-2 or TRBV6-3 and TRBJ1-2; tentative D call: TRBD1 (5 bases). Germline loops: CDR1 MNHEY, CDR2 SVGEGT. The V end was cut by 6 bases, the J end by 2 bases, with 25 bases between. There are 18 residues in the CDR3.

This chain links TRBV6-2 or TRBV6-3 with TRBJ1-1; the match to TRBD1 covers 9 bases. V gave up 2 bases and J gave up 5 bases; unmatched junction bases: 6. This CDR3 comprises 15 residues. Germline lookup yields CDR1 MNHEY and CDR2 SVGEGT. The CDR3 here is CASSYQGQGRTEAFF. The CDR3 bases are TGTGCCAGCAGTTACCAGGGACAGGGTCGGACTGAAGCTTTCTTT.

This clonotype was picked up many times. A much more abundant neighbour one base away suggests this may be a read error. The V call is TRBV5-1, the J call TRBJ2-7; D remains ambiguous. The germline gives CDR1 SGHRS, CDR2 YFSETQ. This CDR3 has 14 residues. V shed 4 bases and J shed 3 bases, with 14 bases lying between them. CDR3: CASSVVAGYYEQYF. The CDR3 DNA reads as TGCGCCAGCAGCGTGGTTGCCGGATACTACGAGCAGTACTTC.

V gene TRBV5-1 combines with J gene TRBJ1-2; the match to TRBD1 covers 7 bases. Per the germline V gene, CDR1 is SGHRS and CDR2 is YFSETQ. Trimming took 0 bases from V and 0 from J; bases not matched to a gene: 2. This CDR3 region has 15 residues. For the CDR3, the DNA is TGCGCCAGCAGCTTGGGGGACAGCACTAACTATGGCTACACCTTC. This gives the protein CASSLGDSTNYGYTF.

This chain connects TRBV2 to TRBJ2-4, with D perhaps given as TRBD1 or TRBD2 (5 bases each). The DNA end is more similar to TRBJ2-7, so the J call may be wrong. From germline, CDR1 is SNHLY and CDR2 FYNNEI. This CDR3 is 16 amino acids long. The CDR3, as DNA: TGTGCCAGCAGTGAACTGACGGGACGGGCAAACTACGAGCAGTACTTC. Protein product: CASSELTGRANYEQYF.

A few counts support this clonotype. The gene calls are TRBV29-1 and TRBJ2-5; D perhaps matches TRBD2 (5 bases). Trimming removed 7 bases from V and 6 bases from J, with 12 bases in between. The CDR3 is 11 amino acids. CDR1 SQVTM and CDR2 ANQGSEA come from the germline V gene. CDR3 DNA: TGCAGCGGTCCTAGCCTACAGACCCAGTACTTC. Translation gives CSGPSLQTQYF.

The chain joins TRBV24-1 to TRBJ2-3; D is perhaps TRBD1 (6 bases). CDR3 length equals 16 residues. V was pared by 4 bases and J by 1 base, with 14 bases between. The germline V gene encodes CDR1 KGHDR and CDR2 SFDVKD. CDR3 protein: CATSESRQVRTDTQYF. In DNA form, the CDR3 reads TGTGCCACCAGTGAATCTAGACAGGTTCGCACAGATACGCAGTATTTT.

The chain joins TRBV21-1 to TRBJ2-3; the table's D call of TRBD2 was not tested on the DNA. TRBV21-1 is a listed pseudogene. The CDR3 runs 18 residues. The DNA of the CDR3 is TGTGCCAGCAGCGCATCCCCTAGCGGGGGACTTAGCACAGATACGCAGTATTTT. Residues: CASSASPSGGLSTDTQYF.

The CDR3 is CASTRGASTDTQYF. Here the CDR3 DNA reads TGTGCCAGCACTCGCGGGGCAAGCACAGATACGCAGTATTTT. This chain uses TRBV27 with TRBJ2-3; D might be TRBD2 (6 bases). Trimming took off 7 bases at V and 0 bases at J, with 11 bases between the two ends. This CDR3 spans 14 amino acids. Germline V CDR1 and CDR2: MNHEY, SMNVEV (reference sequence).

This clonotype was observed many times. The J gene is TRBJ2-5, the V gene TRBV29-1; no clear D. V was cut by 3 bases and J by 5 bases, with 10 bases left in between. The germline V gene has CDR1 SQVTM and CDR2 ANQGSEA. CDR3 length: 12 amino acids. The chain's CDR3 is CSVDEVRETQYF. The CDR3 region has the DNA TGCAGCGTTGACGAAGTGCGGGAGACCCAGTACTTC.

J is TRBJ1-1 and V is TRBV2; D not resolved. The V gene lost 1 base and the J gene lost 11 bases, with 8 bases spanning the gap. CDR1 is SNHLY, CDR2 FYNNEI, per germline. The CDR3 totals 11 residues. The CDR3 nucleotides are TGTGCCAGCAGTGAAGAGGCTATGGCTTTCTTT. Protein: CASSEEAMAFF. The variable domain in full, with the rest retrieved from reference TRBV2 and TRBJ1-1, is EPEVTQTPSHQVTQMGQEVILRCVPISNHLYFYWYRQILGQKVEFLVSFYNNEISEKSEIFDDQFSVERPDGSNFTLKIRSTKLEDSAMYFCASSEEAMAFFGQGTRLTVV.

The chain employs TRBV18 and TRBJ2-3, with 10 bases aligning to TRBD2. Per germline, CDR1 KGHSH and CDR2 LQKENI. Trimming cost V 6 bases and J 4 bases; bases outside gene matches: 10. The CDR3 is made up of 16 amino acids. CDR3 loop: CASSLQLAGVADTQYF. CDR3 in DNA: TGTGCCAGCTCGCTGCAGCTAGCGGGAGTCGCAGATACGCAGTATTTT.

The chain has TRBV5-5 and TRBJ2-3; 8 bases are a match to TRBD2. CDR3 length: 17 residues. With V trimmed by 3 bases and J by 6 bases, 15 bases remained unmatched. Germline values: CDR1 SGHKS, CDR2 YYEKEE (reference sequence). CDR3 region: CASSSASWAGGRDTQYF. CDR3 DNA: TGTGCCAGCAGCTCCGCCTCTTGGGCGGGGGGTCGGGATACGCAGTATTTT.

This clonotype has a count of ten or more. The chain recombines TRBV7-2 with TRBJ2-3; D gene ambiguous. This CDR3 contains 12 residues. Germline V lookup: CDR1 SGHTA, CDR2 FQGNSA. V lost 4 bases, J lost 2 bases, and 4 bases lay in between. The DNA for the CDR3 is TGTGCCAGCAGCTGGGTCACAGATACGCAGTATTTT. Translation: CASSWVTDTQYF.

The V gene is TRBV9, the J gene TRBJ2-3; D not resolved. This CDR3 comprises 14 residues. V lost 0 bases and J 7 bases, leaving 12 bases between the germline ends. The germline CDR1 and CDR2 sequences are SGDLS and YYNGEE. CDR3 coding DNA: TGTGCCAGCAGCGTAGACTACCGAACTAATACGCAGTATTTT. This translates into CASSVDYRTNTQYF.

The chain recombines TRBV6-1 with TRBJ2-5; weak D call: TRBD1 (5 bases). The end of the DNA fits TRBJ2-7 better, so the J call may be wrong. Germline values: CDR1 MNHNS, CDR2 SASEGT. The CDR3 consists of 15 residues. The CDR3 region has the DNA TGTGCCAGCAGTGAACTACAGGCCTCGCCGGACGAGCAGTACTTC. Translated, it gives CASSELQASPDEQYF.

The rearrangement links TRBV20-1 to TRBJ2-5; no firm D call. Trimming removed 4 bases at V and 1 base at J, with 10 bases between. CDR3 size: 13 residues. The germline gives CDR1 DFQATT, CDR2 SNEGSKA (reference sequence). The CDR3 sequence: CSATRPFQETQYF. CDR3 DNA sequence: TGCAGTGCTACTCGACCGTTCCAAGAGACCCAGTACTTC.

This clonotype has only one observation. The chain recombines TRBV20-1 with TRBJ2-1, with 10 bases aligning to TRBD2. After removal of 5 bases from V and 2 bases from J, the junction contained 21 bases not matched to a gene. Germline CDR1 reads DFQATT; CDR2 reads SNEGSKA (reference sequence). This CDR3 is 20 amino acids long. CDR3 in amino acids: CSARLFAAGGPRVTYNEQFF. The CDR3 region has the DNA TGCAGTGCTCGACTTTTTGCAGCGGGGGGGCCCAGAGTTACCTACAATGAGCAGTTCTTC.

This chain uses TRBV6-5 with TRBJ2-7; perhaps TRBD1 as D (6 bases). CDR1 and CDR2 (germline): MNHEY, SVGAGI. With 1 base removed from V and 2 bases from J, the gap between germline ends came to 12 bases. This CDR3 has 15 residues. The CDR3 region is CASSYFDRRPYEQYF. The CDR3 DNA reads TGTGCCAGCAGTTACTTTGACAGGCGCCCCTACGAGCAGTACTTC.

The chain couples TRBV14 to TRBJ2-1; maybe TRBD2 (6 bases). Germline assignment: CDR1 SGHDN and CDR2 FVKESK. The CDR3 length is 15 residues. V was shortened by 6 bases and J by 5 bases, with 17 bases between the two germline ends. Here the CDR3 reads CASRRSGDRHNEQFF. The CDR3, as DNA: TGTGCCAGCAGACGCTCGGGGGACCGGCACAATGAGCAGTTCTTC.

This clonotype was counted between two and nine times. J is TRBJ2-1 and V is TRBV20-1; 7 bases agree with TRBD1. V lost 5 bases to trimming and J lost 0 bases; unmatched junction nucleotides: 7. Per the germline V gene, CDR1 is DFQATT and CDR2 is SNEGSKA (reference sequence). The CDR3 covers 15 residues. CDR3 sequence: CSARTGSSSYNEQFF. CDR3 in DNA: TGCAGTGCTCGGACAGGCTCGAGCTCCTACAATGAGCAGTTCTTC.

The rearrangement joins TRBV4-3 to TRBJ2-4; 7 bases fit TRBD2. V lost 0 bases, J lost 12 bases, and 11 bases stayed unmatched. CDR1 is LGHNA and CDR2 is YSLEER in the germline V gene. The CDR3 spans 15 residues. The CDR3 sequence: CASSQDLWTRTSQYF. The CDR3 DNA reads TGCGCCAGCAGCCAAGATCTTTGGACACGGACTAGTCAGTACTTC.

The rearrangement uses TRBV6-5 and TRBJ1-5, with unresolved D. The CDR3 extends over 15 amino acids. Germline V lookup: CDR1 MNHEY, CDR2 SVGAGI. Trimming removed 6 bases from V and 11 bases from J, with 23 bases in between. CDR3 sequence: CASSPGIERFKAQHF. The CDR3 nucleotides read TGTGCCAGCAGCCCCGGAATTGAACGATTTAAGGCCCAGCATTTT.

With respect to this clonotype: At one of its ends the junction is not consistent with the germline gene, which may arise from a read error. The V call is TRBV7-2, the J call TRBJ2-3, with 7 bases matching TRBD2. Germline V lookup: CDR1 SGHTA, CDR2 FQGNSA. The CDR3 extends over 15 amino acids. CDR3 sequence reads: CASILAGASTDTQYF. CDR3 DNA: TGTGCCAGCATCTTAGCGGGCGCTAGCACAGATACGCAGTATTTT. The variable domain in full, completed from reference TRBV7-2 and TRBJ2-3, reads GAGVSQSPSNKVTEKGKDVELRCDPISGHTALYWYRQSLGQGLEFLIYFQGNSAPDKSGLPSDRFSAERTGGSVSTLTIQRTQQEDSAVYLCASILAGASTDTQYFGPGTRLTVL.

This sequence joins TRBV15 and TRBJ2-6, with D unresolved. In germline, CDR1 is LNHNV, CDR2 YYDKDF (reference sequence). Trimming left V 0 bases short and J 2 bases short, with 14 bases between. The CDR3 spans 18 residues. CDR3 DNA: TGTGCCACCAGCAGAGATTCGACGGCTAAAACTGGGGCCAACGTCCTGACTTTC. Encoded protein: CATSRDSTAKTGANVLTF.